One TCR beta chain is described in this entry. Data came from immunoSEQ multiplex PCR; TCRdb stores just in-frame clones and leaves some out. The sample includes 35,000 to 50,000 clones, 87% seen only once; the top ten take 0.75% to 1%. This entry comes from a study of T cell changes during pregnancy in multiple sclerosis. The CDR3 runs 16 residues. Germline CDR1 is KGHSH and CDR2 is LQKENI. Trimming left V 3 bases short and J 12 bases short, with 21 bases between. Here the sequenced sample was CD4+ T cells from peripheral blood mononuclear cells, taken after pregnancy. This receptor was obtained from a female donor with multiple sclerosis, enrolled in a pregnancy study. The rearrangement uses TRBV18 and TRBJ2-6; TRBD1 is a possible D gene (6 bases). The chain's CDR3 is CASSPRGPGDRGVLTF. In DNA, the CDR3 is TGTGCCAGCTCACCGAGAGGGCCAGGGGATAGAGGCGTCCTGACTTTC.